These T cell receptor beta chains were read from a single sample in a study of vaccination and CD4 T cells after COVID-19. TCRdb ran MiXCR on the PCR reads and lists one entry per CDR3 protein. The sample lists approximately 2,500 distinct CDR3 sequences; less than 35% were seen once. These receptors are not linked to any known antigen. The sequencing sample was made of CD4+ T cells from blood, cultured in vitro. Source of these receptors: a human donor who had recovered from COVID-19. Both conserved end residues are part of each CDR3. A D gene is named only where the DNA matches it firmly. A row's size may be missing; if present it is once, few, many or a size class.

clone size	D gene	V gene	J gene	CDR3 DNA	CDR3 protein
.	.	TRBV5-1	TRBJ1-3	TGCGCCAGCAGCTTGGGGGGCGGATCTGGAAACACCATATATTTT	CASSLGGGSGNTIYF
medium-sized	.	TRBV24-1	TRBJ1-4	TGTGCCACCAACATGTCCGTACGGACAGCGAATGAAAAACTGTTTTTT	CATNMSVRTANEKLFF
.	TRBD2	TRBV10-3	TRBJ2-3	TGTGCCATGAGCCCAAGCGGGACTCTCAAACCCTCCACAGATACGCAGTATTTT	CAMSPSGTLKPSTDTQYF
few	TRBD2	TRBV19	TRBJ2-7	TGTGCCAGTAGTCTCCGAAGCGGGGGGGGATACGAGCAGTACTTC	CASSLRSGGGYEQYF
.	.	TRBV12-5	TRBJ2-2	TGTGCTAGTGGTCTCAAAGGGGGCGGGGAGCTGTTTTTT	CASGLKGGGELFF
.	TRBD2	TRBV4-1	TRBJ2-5	TGCGCCAGCAGCCACACTAGCGGGGGGGCTGTACAAGAGACCCAGTACTTC	CASSHTSGGAVQETQYF
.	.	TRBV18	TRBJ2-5	TGTGCCAACTCACCCGGGCTCCAAGAGACCCAGTACTTC	CANSPGLQETQYF
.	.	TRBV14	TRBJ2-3	TGTGCCAGCAGCCAAGTCCTAGGAAGCACAGATACGCAGTATTTT	CASSQVLGSTDTQYF
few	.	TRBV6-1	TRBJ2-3	TGTGCCAGCGTCCCCTTCGGGAGCACAGATACGCAGTATTTT	CASVPFGSTDTQYF
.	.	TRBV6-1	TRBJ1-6	TGTGCCAGCAGTGAAGCATGGACCTCGTATAATTCACCCCTCCACTTT	CASSEAWTSYNSPLHF
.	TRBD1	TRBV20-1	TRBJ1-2	TGCAGTGCTTCGGACAGGGGCTATGACTACACCTTC	CSASDRGYDYTF
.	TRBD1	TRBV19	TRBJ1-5	TGTGCCAGTAGCGAGGACAGGGATTATAGCAATCAGCCCCAGCATTTT	CASSEDRDYSNQPQHF
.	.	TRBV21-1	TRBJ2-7	TGTGCCAGCAGCTCAAAGGGACAGAGCGATTACGAGCAGTACTTC	CASSSKGQSDYEQYF
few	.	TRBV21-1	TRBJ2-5	TGTGCCAGCAGCAAACCGCAGAGACCACAAGAGACCCAGTACTTC	CASSKPQRPQETQYF
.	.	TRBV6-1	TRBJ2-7	TGTGCCAGCAATGGGGTGGGCACCTACGAGCAGTACTTC	CASNGVGTYEQYF
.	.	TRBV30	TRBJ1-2	TGTGCCTGGAGTTTTCTGGGGGGGCGAGGCTACACCTTC	CAWSFLGGRGYTF
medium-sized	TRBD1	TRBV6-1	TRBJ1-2	TGTGCCAGCACTCGGACAGGAGAGGCCTATGGCTACACCTTC	CASTRTGEAYGYTF
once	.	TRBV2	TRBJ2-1	TGTGCCAGCAGGTCGAGGACCTACAATGAGCAGTTCTTC	CASRSRTYNEQFF
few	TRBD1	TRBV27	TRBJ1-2	TGTGCCAGCAGTTTAAAGGGGGCAAGCTATGGCTACACCTTC	CASSLKGASYGYTF
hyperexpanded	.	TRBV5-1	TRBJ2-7	TGCGCCAGCAGCTCCTCGGGACCGCCCTACGAGCAGTACTTC	CASSSSGPPYEQYF
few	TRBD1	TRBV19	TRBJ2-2	TGTGCCAGTAGTTCTCAGGGGGACAGGGTTGGGACCGGGGAGCTGTTTTTT	CASSSQGDRVGTGELFF
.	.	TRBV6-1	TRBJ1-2	TGTGCCAGCAGCCCGGACAGCAACTATGGCTACACCTTC	CASSPDSNYGYTF
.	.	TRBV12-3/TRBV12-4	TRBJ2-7	TGTGCCAGCAGTTTAACTTCAAACGAGCAGTACTTC	CASSLTSNEQYF
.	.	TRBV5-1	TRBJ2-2	TGCGCCAGCAGCCTGGAGATCGGGGAGCTGTTTTTT	CASSLEIGELFF
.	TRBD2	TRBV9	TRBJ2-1	TGTGCCAGCAGCACGCGGACGGGGGGCAATGAGCAGTTCTTC	CASSTRTGGNEQFF